Each of the 5 T cell receptor beta chains below was sequenced from the same sample in a study of immune evolution from preneoplasia to lung adenocarcinoma. Sequenced by immunoSEQ multiplex PCR; TCRdb stores in-frame clones only, minus some. In the table there are fewer than 4,500 clones, roughly 85% of which are singletons. Material for sequencing was FFPE invasive lung adenocarcinoma tissue. The receptors shown here come from a person in their fifties with lung adenocarcinoma.

The chain's CDR3 is CASSDWVTGEAFF. The CDR3 region has the DNA TGTGCCAGCAGTGATTGGGTTACAGGGGAAGCTTTCTTT. The genes are TRBV2 and TRBJ1-1; tentative D call: TRBD1 (6 bases). Germline CDR1 SNHLY, CDR2 FYNNEI. CDR3 length: 13 residues. The germline V and J ends were trimmed by 3 bases and 8 bases, with 13 bases remaining between them.

The chain links TRBV5-4 to TRBJ2-7; D not certain. This CDR3 region has 14 residues. Trimming took 0 bases from V and 3 from J, leaving 10 bases between them. The germline V gene has CDR1 SGHNT and CDR2 YYREEE (reference sequence). CDR3 amino acids: CASSLDSPGYEQYF. The CDR3 bases are TGTGCCAGCAGCTTGGATAGCCCAGGCTACGAGCAGTACTTC. The complete variable domain, with remaining parts taken from reference TRBV5-4 and TRBJ2-7, reads ETGVTQSPTHLIKTRGQQVTLRCSSQSGHNTVSWYQQALGQGPQFIFQYYREEENGRGNFPPRFSGLQFPNYSSELNVNALELDDSALYLCASSLDSPGYEQYFGPGTRLTVT.

The chain employs TRBV7-6 and TRBJ1-1, with D hard to call. From germline, CDR1 is SGHVS and CDR2 FNYEAQ. This CDR3 comprises 13 residues. Trimming pared 4 bases from V and 3 bases from J, leaving 9 bases between. The CDR3 bases are TGTGCCAGCAGCTCCATGGAGTACACTGAAGCTTTCTTT. Its protein product is CASSSMEYTEAFF.

The chain combines TRBV2 with TRBJ1-3, with D unresolved. V was cut by 8 bases and J by 0 bases, with 5 bases left in between. The CDR3 has 12 residues. Germline V gene sequence: CDR1 SNHLY, CDR2 FYNNEI. CDR3 loop: CASRSSGNTIYF. The DNA for the CDR3 is TGTGCCAGCCGGAGCTCTGGAAACACCATATATTTT.

The gene calls are TRBV29-1 and TRBJ2-1; TRBD2 is a possible D gene (7 bases). With 3 bases removed from V and 8 bases from J, the gap between germline ends came to 14 bases. The CDR3 is made up of 13 amino acids. Looked up from germline, CDR1 is SQVTM and CDR2 is ANQGSEA. CDR3 loop: CSVDQRDKDEQFF. In DNA, the CDR3 is TGCAGCGTTGACCAGCGGGACAAGGATGAGCAGTTCTTC.